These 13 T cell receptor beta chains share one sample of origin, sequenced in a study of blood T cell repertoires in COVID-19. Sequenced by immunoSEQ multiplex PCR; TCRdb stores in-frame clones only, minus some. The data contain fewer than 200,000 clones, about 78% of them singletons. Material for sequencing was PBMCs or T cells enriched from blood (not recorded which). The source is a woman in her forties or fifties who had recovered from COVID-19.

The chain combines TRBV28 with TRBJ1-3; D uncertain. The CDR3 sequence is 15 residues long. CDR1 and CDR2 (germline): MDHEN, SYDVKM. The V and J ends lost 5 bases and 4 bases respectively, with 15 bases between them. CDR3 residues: CASSRPGSSGNTIYF. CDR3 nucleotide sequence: TGTGCCAGCAGTAGGCCGGGGAGCTCGGGAAACACCATATATTTT.

CDR3 amino acids: CASNIRTGSGELFF. The CDR3 coding sequence is TGTGCCAGCAACATAAGAACAGGGTCCGGGGAGCTGTTTTTT. V usage is TRBV6-5 and J usage is TRBJ2-2, with a tentative D call TRBD1 (6 bases). The CDR3 loop spans 14 amino acids. Germline CDR1 reads MNHEY; CDR2 reads SVGAGI. V was shortened by 7 bases and J by 6 bases, with 15 bases between the two germline ends.

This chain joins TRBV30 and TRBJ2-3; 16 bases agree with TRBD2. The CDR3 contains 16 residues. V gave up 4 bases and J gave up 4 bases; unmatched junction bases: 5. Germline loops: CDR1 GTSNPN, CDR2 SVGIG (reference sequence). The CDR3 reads CAWIPGLAGGSDTQYF. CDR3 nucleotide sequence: TGTGCCTGGATCCCGGGACTAGCGGGAGGGTCAGATACGCAGTATTTT.

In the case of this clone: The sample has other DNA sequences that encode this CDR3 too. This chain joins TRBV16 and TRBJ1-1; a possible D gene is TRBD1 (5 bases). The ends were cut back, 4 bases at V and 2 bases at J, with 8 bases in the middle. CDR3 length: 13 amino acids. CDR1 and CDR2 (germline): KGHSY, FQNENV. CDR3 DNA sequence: TGTGCCAGCAGCCCCCAGGGTAACACTGAAGCTTTCTTT. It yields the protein CASSPQGNTEAFF.

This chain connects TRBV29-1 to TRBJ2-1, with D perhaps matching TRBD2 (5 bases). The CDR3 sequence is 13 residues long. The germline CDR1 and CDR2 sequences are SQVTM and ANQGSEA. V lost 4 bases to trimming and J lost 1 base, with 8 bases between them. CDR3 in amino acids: CSVARGSYNEQFF. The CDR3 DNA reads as TGCAGCGTTGCCCGGGGTTCCTACAATGAGCAGTTCTTC.

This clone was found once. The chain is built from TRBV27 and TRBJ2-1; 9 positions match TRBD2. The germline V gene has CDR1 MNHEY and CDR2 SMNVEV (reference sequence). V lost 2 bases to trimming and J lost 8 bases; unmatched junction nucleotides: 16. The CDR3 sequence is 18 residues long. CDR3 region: CASSLGLSGRRSVDEQFF. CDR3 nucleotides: TGTGCCAGCAGTTTAGGTCTTAGCGGGAGAAGGAGCGTCGATGAGCAGTTCTTC.

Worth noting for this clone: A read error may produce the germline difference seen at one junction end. The CDR3 bases are TGTGCCAGCAGTCCCGGGACTACCTACCATGAGCAGTTCTTC. This codes for CASSPGTTYHEQFF. The chain employs TRBV6-4 and TRBJ2-1; 7 nucleotides agree with TRBD2. The CDR3 is 14 amino acids. CDR1 and CDR2 from the germline V gene are MRHNA and SNTAGT.

For the CDR3, the DNA is TGTGCCAGCAGCTTGACTAGCGGGAGTTTAGATGAGCAGTTCTTC. This codes for CASSLTSGSLDEQFF. This rearrangement joins TRBV11-3 to TRBJ2-1; TRBD2 matches at 12 bases. The CDR3 has 15 residues. The germline V gene encodes CDR1 SGHNT and CDR2 YENEEA. Unmatched junction bases numbered 5, after V lost 3 bases and J lost 8 bases.

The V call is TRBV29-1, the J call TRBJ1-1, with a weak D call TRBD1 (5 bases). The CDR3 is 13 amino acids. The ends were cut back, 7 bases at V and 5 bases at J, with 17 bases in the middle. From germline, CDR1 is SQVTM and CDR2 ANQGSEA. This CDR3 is CSATNLRGTEAFF. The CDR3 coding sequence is TGCAGCGCCACAAATCTTCGGGGGACTGAAGCTTTCTTT.

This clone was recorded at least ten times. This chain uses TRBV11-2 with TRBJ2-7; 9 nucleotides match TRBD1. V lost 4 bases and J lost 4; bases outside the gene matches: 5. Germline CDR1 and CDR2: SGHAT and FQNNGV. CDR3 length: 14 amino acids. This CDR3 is CASSSDRGQYEQYF. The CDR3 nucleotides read TGTGCCAGCAGCTCGGACAGGGGTCAGTACGAGCAGTACTTC.

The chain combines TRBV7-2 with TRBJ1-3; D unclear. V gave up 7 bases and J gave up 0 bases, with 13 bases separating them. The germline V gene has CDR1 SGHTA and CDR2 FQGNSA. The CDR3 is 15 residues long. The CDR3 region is CASNLEGLSGNTIYF. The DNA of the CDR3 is TGTGCCAGCAACCTCGAGGGCCTCTCTGGAAACACCATATATTTT. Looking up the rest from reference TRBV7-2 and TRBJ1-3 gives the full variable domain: GAGVSQSPSNKVTEKGKDVELRCDPISGHTALYWYRQSLGQGLEFLIYFQGNSAPDKSGLPSDRFSAERTGGSVSTLTIQRTQQEDSAVYLCASNLEGLSGNTIYFGEGSWLTVV.

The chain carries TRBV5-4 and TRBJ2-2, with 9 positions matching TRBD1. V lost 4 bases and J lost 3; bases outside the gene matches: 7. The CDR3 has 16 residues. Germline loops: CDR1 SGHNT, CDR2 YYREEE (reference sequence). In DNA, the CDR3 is TGTGCCAGCAGCGTGAACAGGGGGCTCGACACCGGGGAGCTGTTTTTT. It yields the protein CASSVNRGLDTGELFF.

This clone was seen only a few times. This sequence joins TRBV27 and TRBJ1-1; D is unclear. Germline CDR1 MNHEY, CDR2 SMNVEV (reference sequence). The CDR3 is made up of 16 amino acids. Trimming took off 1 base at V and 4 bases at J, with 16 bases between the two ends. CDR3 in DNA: TGTGCCAGCAGTTTATTAGGTTCTCCCCGGGGCACTGAAGCTTTCTTT. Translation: CASSLLGSPRGTEAFF.